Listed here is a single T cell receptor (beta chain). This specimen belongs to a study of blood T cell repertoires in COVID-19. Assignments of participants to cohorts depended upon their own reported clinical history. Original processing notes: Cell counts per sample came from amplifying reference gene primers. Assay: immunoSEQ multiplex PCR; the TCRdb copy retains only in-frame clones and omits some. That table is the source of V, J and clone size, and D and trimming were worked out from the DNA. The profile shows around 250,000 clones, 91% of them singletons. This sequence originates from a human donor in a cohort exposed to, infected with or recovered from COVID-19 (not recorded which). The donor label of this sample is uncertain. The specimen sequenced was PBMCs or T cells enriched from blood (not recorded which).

The CDR3 region is CASSYSRDRLAFF. The DNA of the CDR3 is TGTGCCAGCAGTTACTCTAGGGACAGGTTAGCTTTCTTT. The chain recombines TRBV6-5 with TRBJ1-1; 8 bases align to TRBD1. The CDR3 runs to 13 residues. After removal of 0 bases from V and 10 bases from J, the junction contained 4 bases not matched to a gene. Germline lookup yields CDR1 MNHEY and CDR2 SVGAGI.